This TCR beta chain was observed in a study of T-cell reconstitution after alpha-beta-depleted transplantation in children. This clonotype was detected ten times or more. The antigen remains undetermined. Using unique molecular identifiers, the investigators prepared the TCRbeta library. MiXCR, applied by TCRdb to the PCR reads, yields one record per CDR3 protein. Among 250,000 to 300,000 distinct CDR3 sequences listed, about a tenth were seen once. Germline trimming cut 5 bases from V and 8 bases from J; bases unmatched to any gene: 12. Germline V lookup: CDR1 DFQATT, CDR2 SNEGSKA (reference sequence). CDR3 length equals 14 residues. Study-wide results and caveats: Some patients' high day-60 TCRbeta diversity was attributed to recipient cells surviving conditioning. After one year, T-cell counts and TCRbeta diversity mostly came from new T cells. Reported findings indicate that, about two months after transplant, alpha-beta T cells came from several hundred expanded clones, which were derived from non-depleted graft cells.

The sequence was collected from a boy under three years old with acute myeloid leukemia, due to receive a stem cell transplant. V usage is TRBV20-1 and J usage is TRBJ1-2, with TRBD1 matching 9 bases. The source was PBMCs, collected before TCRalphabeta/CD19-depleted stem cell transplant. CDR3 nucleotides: TGCAGTGCTCACCGACAGGGGGTCGGTACGGGCTACACCTTC. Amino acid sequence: CSAHRQGVGTGYTF.